Listed below are T cell receptor beta chains from one sample, sequenced in a study of cytotoxic CD8 clonotypes in ibrutinib-treated CLL. Clones were sequenced by immunoSEQ multiplex PCR, and TCRdb holds only the in-frame ones, with some missing. The sample yields more than 45,000 clones, around 78% seen once. The source material was PBMCs, sampled after 24 months of ibrutinib treatment. The source of these receptors is a human donor with chronic lymphocytic leukemia. Both conserved end residues are part of each CDR3. Each record gives: clone size, J gene, V gene, D gene, CDR3 DNA, CDR3 protein. D genes are given only for firm matches. A row's size may be missing; if present it is once, few, many or a size class.

abundance: NA
j_gene: TRBJ2-7
v_gene: TRBV5-1
d_gene: TRBD1
CDR3nt: TGCGCCAGCAGCTTAAGGGGGACAGGTTTTAGCTCCTACGAGCAGTACTTC
CDR3aa: CASSLRGTGFSSYEQYF

abundance: few
j_gene: TRBJ1-1
v_gene: TRBV12-5
d_gene: NA
CDR3nt: TGTGCTAGTGGTTCAGAATCCCGGGAACAGGGAAACACTGAAGCTTTCTTT
CDR3aa: CASGSESREQGNTEAFF

abundance: NA
j_gene: TRBJ2-3
v_gene: TRBV7-2
d_gene: TRBD2
CDR3nt: TGTGCCAGCAGCCTTGGACTAGTCAGGGATACGCAGTATTTT
CDR3aa: CASSLGLVRDTQYF

abundance: NA
j_gene: TRBJ1-4
v_gene: TRBV9
d_gene: NA
CDR3nt: TGTGCCAGCAGCGTAGATCCCGGACTAAATGAAAAACTGTTTTTT
CDR3aa: CASSVDPGLNEKLFF

abundance: NA
j_gene: TRBJ2-7
v_gene: TRBV6-5
d_gene: NA
CDR3nt: TGTGCCAGCAGTTACTTTGAGACTCACGAGCAGTACTTC
CDR3aa: CASSYFETHEQYF

abundance: few
j_gene: TRBJ2-7
v_gene: TRBV7-9
d_gene: TRBD1
CDR3nt: TGTGCCAGCAGCCTACCGGACAGGGCCTCCTACGAGCAGTACTTC
CDR3aa: CASSLPDRASYEQYF

abundance: NA
j_gene: TRBJ2-7
v_gene: TRBV6-6
d_gene: NA
CDR3nt: TGTGCCAGCAGTTACCCAAAGGGCCTTGGAAAGCAGTACTTC
CDR3aa: CASSYPKGLGKQYF

abundance: NA
j_gene: TRBJ2-7
v_gene: TRBV27
d_gene: NA
CDR3nt: TGTGCCACCCACGGAGACTCCTACGAGCAGTACTTC
CDR3aa: CATHGDSYEQYF

abundance: NA
j_gene: TRBJ2-5
v_gene: TRBV5-4
d_gene: NA
CDR3nt: TGTGCCAGCAGCGGAAGACAGGCCCAAGAGACCCAGTACTTC
CDR3aa: CASSGRQAQETQYF

abundance: few
j_gene: TRBJ1-3
v_gene: TRBV10-3
d_gene: TRBD1
CDR3nt: TGTGCCATCAGTGTGGACAGGAACTCTGGAAACACCATATATTTT
CDR3aa: CAISVDRNSGNTIYF

abundance: NA
j_gene: TRBJ1-1
v_gene: TRBV6-5
d_gene: NA
CDR3nt: TGTGCCAGCAGTTACGCAGGGATAGGGACTGAAGCTTTCTTT
CDR3aa: CASSYAGIGTEAFF

abundance: NA
j_gene: TRBJ2-7
v_gene: TRBV5-6
d_gene: NA
CDR3nt: TGTGCCAGCAGCTTAAAGGGGTCGGCCCCCCGCCGCTCCTACGAGCAGTACTTC
CDR3aa: CASSLKGSAPRRSYEQYF

abundance: NA
j_gene: TRBJ2-7
v_gene: TRBV18
d_gene: TRBD2
CDR3nt: TGTGCCAGCTCACTTTCTAGCGGGAGGGACTACGAGCAGTACTTC
CDR3aa: CASSLSSGRDYEQYF

abundance: NA
j_gene: TRBJ1-4
v_gene: TRBV19
d_gene: NA
CDR3nt: TGTGCCAGTAGTATTCGGAGGGGGAGGGCTGAAAAACTGTTTTTT
CDR3aa: CASSIRRGRAEKLFF

abundance: few
j_gene: TRBJ2-7
v_gene: TRBV19
d_gene: NA
CDR3nt: TGTGCCAGTAGCCCCGGCCATGTTCCCTACGAGCAGTACTTC
CDR3aa: CASSPGHVPYEQYF

abundance: NA
j_gene: TRBJ1-3
v_gene: TRBV6-5
d_gene: NA
CDR3nt: TGTGCCAGCAGCTCAGGTCCCGAGTGGGGAAACACCATATATTTT
CDR3aa: CASSSGPEWGNTIYF

abundance: NA
j_gene: TRBJ2-2
v_gene: TRBV27
d_gene: TRBD1
CDR3nt: TGTGCCAGCAGTCCCCGGGACAGAGACACCGGGGAGCTGTTTTTT
CDR3aa: CASSPRDRDTGELFF

abundance: NA
j_gene: TRBJ1-4
v_gene: TRBV19
d_gene: NA
CDR3nt: TGTGCCAGTAAAAACAGTAATGAAAAACTGTTTTTT
CDR3aa: CASKNSNEKLFF

abundance: NA
j_gene: TRBJ2-3
v_gene: TRBV9
d_gene: NA
CDR3nt: TGTGCCAGCAGCGTCGGGGGATCCCGCACAGATACGCAGTATTTT
CDR3aa: CASSVGGSRTDTQYF

abundance: once
j_gene: TRBJ2-1
v_gene: TRBV11-3
d_gene: TRBD2
CDR3nt: TGTGCCAGCAGCTCAACTAGCGGGAGGAGGGATGAGCAGTTCTTC
CDR3aa: CASSSTSGRRDEQFF

abundance: NA
j_gene: TRBJ2-1
v_gene: TRBV4-2
d_gene: TRBD2
CDR3nt: TGTGCCAGCAGCCAAGTAACTAGCGGGGCCGGTACAGTTGAGCAGTTCTTC
CDR3aa: CASSQVTSGAGTVEQFF

abundance: NA
j_gene: TRBJ1-2
v_gene: TRBV6-4
d_gene: NA
CDR3nt: TGTGCCAGCAGTGTCCCGACAGATTTAGGTGGCTACACCTTC
CDR3aa: CASSVPTDLGGYTF

abundance: once
j_gene: TRBJ1-1
v_gene: TRBV7-9
d_gene: TRBD1
CDR3nt: TGTGCCAGCAGCGAACAGGGGCGAGCGGGCACTGAAGCTTTCTTT
CDR3aa: CASSEQGRAGTEAFF

abundance: NA
j_gene: TRBJ2-3
v_gene: TRBV11-2
d_gene: NA
CDR3nt: TGTGCCAGCAGCTTATTTGGGGGTACAGATACGCAGTATTTT
CDR3aa: CASSLFGGTDTQYF

abundance: NA
j_gene: TRBJ2-2
v_gene: TRBV6-6
d_gene: NA
CDR3nt: TGTGCCAGCAGTTCGAACACCGGGGAGCTGTTTTTT
CDR3aa: CASSSNTGELFF

abundance: NA
j_gene: TRBJ2-3
v_gene: TRBV4-1
d_gene: NA
CDR3nt: TGCGCCAGCAGCCAAATTCCCCCCGGAACAGATACGCAGTATTTT
CDR3aa: CASSQIPPGTDTQYF

abundance: NA
j_gene: TRBJ2-7
v_gene: TRBV30
d_gene: TRBD2
CDR3nt: TGTGCCTGGAACCGACTAGCGGGAGATAACGAGCAGTACTTC
CDR3aa: CAWNRLAGDNEQYF

abundance: once
j_gene: TRBJ2-2
v_gene: TRBV7-3
d_gene: TRBD1
CDR3nt: TGTGCCAGCAGGGACAGGGCCACCGGGGAGCTGTTTTTT
CDR3aa: CASRDRATGELFF

abundance: NA
j_gene: TRBJ1-2
v_gene: TRBV6-9
d_gene: TRBD1
CDR3nt: TGTGCCAGCAGCGCGGGGGGACAGAACTATGGCTACACCTTC
CDR3aa: CASSAGGQNYGYTF

abundance: NA
j_gene: TRBJ2-5
v_gene: TRBV19
d_gene: NA
CDR3nt: TGTGCCAGTAGTACCGGGACCATCCAAGAGACCCAGTACTTC
CDR3aa: CASSTGTIQETQYF

abundance: NA
j_gene: TRBJ1-6
v_gene: TRBV28
d_gene: TRBD1
CDR3nt: TGTGCCAGCACCCCGGACAGGGGAAGGTTAAGTTCACCCCTCCACTTT
CDR3aa: CASTPDRGRLSSPLHF

abundance: NA
j_gene: TRBJ2-7
v_gene: TRBV7-3
d_gene: NA
CDR3nt: TGTGCCAGCAGCTCGGGAACAGGGCGGGAGCAGTACTTC
CDR3aa: CASSSGTGREQYF

abundance: NA
j_gene: TRBJ2-1
v_gene: TRBV30
d_gene: NA
CDR3nt: TGTGCCTGGAGTGTATATGATGAGCAGTTCTTC
CDR3aa: CAWSVYDEQFF

abundance: NA
j_gene: TRBJ2-3
v_gene: TRBV5-1
d_gene: NA
CDR3nt: TGCGCCAGCACCAGGGAGTTGGCAGATACGCAGTATTTT
CDR3aa: CASTRELADTQYF

abundance: NA
j_gene: TRBJ2-1
v_gene: TRBV6-5
d_gene: NA
CDR3nt: TGTGCCAGCAGTACGGTAGTCAATGAGCAGTTCTTC
CDR3aa: CASSTVVNEQFF

abundance: NA
j_gene: TRBJ2-1
v_gene: TRBV30
d_gene: NA
CDR3nt: TGTGCCTGGAGTGTTAACTACAATGAGCAGTTCTTC
CDR3aa: CAWSVNYNEQFF

abundance: NA
j_gene: TRBJ1-4
v_gene: TRBV27
d_gene: NA
CDR3nt: TGTGCCAGCAGCCTGGTTCCTGCAACTAATGAAAAACTGTTTTTT
CDR3aa: CASSLVPATNEKLFF

abundance: medium-sized
j_gene: TRBJ1-2
v_gene: TRBV7-2
d_gene: NA
CDR3nt: TGTGCCAGCAGCAAACAAATCAGCGGGTATGGCTACACCTTC
CDR3aa: CASSKQISGYGYTF

abundance: NA
j_gene: TRBJ2-6
v_gene: TRBV5-1
d_gene: TRBD1
CDR3nt: TGCGCCAGCAGCAGACAGGGTCCTCAGGTGTCTGGGGCCAACGTCCTGACTTTC
CDR3aa: CASSRQGPQVSGANVLTF

abundance: NA
j_gene: TRBJ2-1
v_gene: TRBV15
d_gene: NA
CDR3nt: TGTGCCACCAGCCCAGAGGAGGGAGGTGAGCAGTTCTTC
CDR3aa: CATSPEEGGEQFF

abundance: once
j_gene: TRBJ1-1
v_gene: TRBV28
d_gene: NA
CDR3nt: TGTGCCAGCAGACCAAGGGACGGAACGAACACTGAAGCTTTCTTT
CDR3aa: CASRPRDGTNTEAFF

abundance: NA
j_gene: TRBJ2-1
v_gene: TRBV7-2
d_gene: NA
CDR3nt: TGTGCCAGCAGCTTAGCGGGAGAAGGGGGTGAGCAGTTCTTC
CDR3aa: CASSLAGEGGEQFF

abundance: NA
j_gene: TRBJ1-2
v_gene: TRBV11-2
d_gene: TRBD1
CDR3nt: TGTGCCAGCAGCTCCGGTACAGGGGACTATGGCTACACCTTC
CDR3aa: CASSSGTGDYGYTF

abundance: NA
j_gene: TRBJ1-6
v_gene: TRBV30
d_gene: NA
CDR3nt: TGTGCCTGGAGTCCCCCCGGGGGGATCAGGAATTCACCCCTCCACTTT
CDR3aa: CAWSPPGGIRNSPLHF

abundance: NA
j_gene: TRBJ1-5
v_gene: TRBV30
d_gene: NA
CDR3nt: TGTGCCTGGAGTCCCGGCGGGGGCTTGGGCAATCAGCCCCAGCATTTT
CDR3aa: CAWSPGGGLGNQPQHF

abundance: NA
j_gene: TRBJ2-1
v_gene: TRBV9
d_gene: NA
CDR3nt: TGTGCCAGCAGCTCGAGGGGAGTCGGCCCTACCAATGAGCAGTTCTTC
CDR3aa: CASSSRGVGPTNEQFF

abundance: few
j_gene: TRBJ1-1
v_gene: TRBV7-9
d_gene: NA
CDR3nt: TGTGCCAGCAGCTTTGGGGGGTTGAACACTGAAGCTTTCTTT
CDR3aa: CASSFGGLNTEAFF

abundance: NA
j_gene: TRBJ1-2
v_gene: TRBV19
d_gene: NA
CDR3nt: TGTGCCAGTAGTGTCCTCCGGGGGAAGGGCTACACCTTC
CDR3aa: CASSVLRGKGYTF